This T cell receptor beta chain stems from a study of blood T cell repertoires in COVID-19. Trimming took 0 bases from V and 6 from J; bases not matched to a gene: 6. CDR1 is KGHSH and CDR2 is LQKENI in the germline V gene. The CDR3 spans 17 residues. This clone was observed a single time. Libraries were prepared by immunoSEQ multiplex PCR; TCRdb keeps only in-frame clonotypes and omits some of them. In the table there are roughly 140,000 clones, just under 85% of which are singletons. The sequence was collected from a woman aged 40 to 55 who had recovered from COVID-19. The genes are TRBV18 and TRBJ2-1, with 12 positions matching TRBD2. The sample taken for sequencing was PBMCs or T cells enriched from blood (not recorded which). The CDR3 nucleotides are TGTGCCAGCTCACCACCACTAGCGGGAGGTACAACCAATGAGCAGTTCTTC. It specifies CASSPPLAGGTTNEQFF.